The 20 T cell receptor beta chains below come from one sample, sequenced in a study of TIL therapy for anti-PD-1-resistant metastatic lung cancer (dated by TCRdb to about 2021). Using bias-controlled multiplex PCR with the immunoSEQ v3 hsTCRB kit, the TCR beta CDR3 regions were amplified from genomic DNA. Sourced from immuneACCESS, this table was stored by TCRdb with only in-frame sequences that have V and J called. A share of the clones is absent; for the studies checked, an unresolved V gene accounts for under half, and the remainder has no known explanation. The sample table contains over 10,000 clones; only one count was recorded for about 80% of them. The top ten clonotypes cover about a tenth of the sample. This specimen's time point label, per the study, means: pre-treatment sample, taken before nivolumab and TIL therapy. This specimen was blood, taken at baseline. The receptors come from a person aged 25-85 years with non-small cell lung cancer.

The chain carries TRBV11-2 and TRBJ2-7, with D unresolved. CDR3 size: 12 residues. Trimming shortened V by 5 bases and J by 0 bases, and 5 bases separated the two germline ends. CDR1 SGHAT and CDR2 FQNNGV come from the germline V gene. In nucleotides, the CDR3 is TGTGCCAGCAGCCGGAGCTCCTACGAGCAGTACTTC. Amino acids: CASSRSSYEQYF.

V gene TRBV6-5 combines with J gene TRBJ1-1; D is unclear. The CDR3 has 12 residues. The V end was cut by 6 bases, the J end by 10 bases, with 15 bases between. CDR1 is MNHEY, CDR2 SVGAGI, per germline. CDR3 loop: CASRSTARVAFF. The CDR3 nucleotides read TGTGCCAGCAGATCGACCGCTAGGGTAGCTTTCTTT.

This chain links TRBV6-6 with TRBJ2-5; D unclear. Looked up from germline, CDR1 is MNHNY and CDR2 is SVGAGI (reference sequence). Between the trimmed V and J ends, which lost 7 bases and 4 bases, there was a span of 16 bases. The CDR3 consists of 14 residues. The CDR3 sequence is CASTLVGMGETQYF. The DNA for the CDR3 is TGTGCCAGCACCCTGGTGGGAATGGGAGAGACCCAGTACTTC.

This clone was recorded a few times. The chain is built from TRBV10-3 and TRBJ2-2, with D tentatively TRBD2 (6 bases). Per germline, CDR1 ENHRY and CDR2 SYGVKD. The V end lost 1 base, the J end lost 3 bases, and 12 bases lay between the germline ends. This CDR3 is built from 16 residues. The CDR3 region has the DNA TGTGCCATCAGTGAGTTCCGGGACTCCTACACCGGGGAGCTGTTTTTT. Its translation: CAISEFRDSYTGELFF.

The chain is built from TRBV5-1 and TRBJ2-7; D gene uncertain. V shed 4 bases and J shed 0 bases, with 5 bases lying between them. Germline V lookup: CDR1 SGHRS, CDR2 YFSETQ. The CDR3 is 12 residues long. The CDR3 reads CASSQSSYEQYF. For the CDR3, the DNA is TGCGCCAGCAGCCAATCCTCCTACGAGCAGTACTTC.

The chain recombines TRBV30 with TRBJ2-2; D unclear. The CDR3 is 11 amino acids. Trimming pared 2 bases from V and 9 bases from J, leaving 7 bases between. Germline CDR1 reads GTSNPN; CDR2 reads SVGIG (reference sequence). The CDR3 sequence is CAWSLSWELFF. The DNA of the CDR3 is TGTGCCTGGAGTTTATCCTGGGAGCTGTTTTTT.

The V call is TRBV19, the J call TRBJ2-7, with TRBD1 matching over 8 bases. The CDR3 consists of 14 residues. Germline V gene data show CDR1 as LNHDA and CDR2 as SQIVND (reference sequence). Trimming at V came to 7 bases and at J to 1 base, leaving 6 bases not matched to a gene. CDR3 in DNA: TGTGCCAGTACGGGGACAGGCGGATCCTACGAGCAGTACTTC. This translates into CASTGTGGSYEQYF.

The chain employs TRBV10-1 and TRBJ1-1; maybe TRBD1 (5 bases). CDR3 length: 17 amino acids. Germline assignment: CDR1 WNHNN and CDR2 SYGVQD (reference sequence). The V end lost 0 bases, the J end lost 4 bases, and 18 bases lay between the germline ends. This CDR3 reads CASSESGRARGATEAFF. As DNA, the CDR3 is TGCGCCAGCAGTGAGTCGGGCAGGGCTCGCGGGGCCACTGAAGCTTTCTTT.

DNA of the CDR3: TGTGCCAGCAGCTTATGGGGTAACGAGCAGTACTTC. This codes for CASSLWGNEQYF. The rearrangement joins TRBV7-9 to TRBJ2-7; D is uncertain. The germline gives CDR1 SEHNR, CDR2 FQNEAQ (reference sequence). CDR3 length equals 12 residues. Trimming left V 2 bases short and J 5 bases short, with 7 bases between. Full variable domain (outside the CDR3, taken from reference TRBV7-9 and TRBJ2-7): DTGVSQNPRHKITKRGQNVTFRCDPISEHNRLYWYRQTLGQGPEFLTYFQNEAQLEKSRLLSDRFSAERPKGSFSTLEIQRTEQGDSAMYLCASSLWGNEQYFGPGTRLTVT.

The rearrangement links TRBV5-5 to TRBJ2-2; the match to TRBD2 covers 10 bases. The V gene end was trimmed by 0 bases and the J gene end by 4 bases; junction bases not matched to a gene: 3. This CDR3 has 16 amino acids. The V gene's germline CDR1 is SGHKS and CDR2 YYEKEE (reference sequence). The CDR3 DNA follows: TGTGCCAGCAGCTTGGGGGTAGCGGGAGGCACCGGGGAGCTGTTTTTT. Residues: CASSLGVAGGTGELFF.

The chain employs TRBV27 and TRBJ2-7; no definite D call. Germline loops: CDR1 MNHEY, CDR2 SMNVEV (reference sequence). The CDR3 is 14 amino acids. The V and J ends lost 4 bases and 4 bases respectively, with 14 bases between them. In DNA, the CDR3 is TGTGCCAGCAGTTCCCGACCGGAGAGGTACGAGCAGTACTTC. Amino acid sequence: CASSSRPERYEQYF.

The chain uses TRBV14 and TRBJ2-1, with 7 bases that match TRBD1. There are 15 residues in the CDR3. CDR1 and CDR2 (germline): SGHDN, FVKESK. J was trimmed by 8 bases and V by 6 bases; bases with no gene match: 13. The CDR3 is CASRPPGTVRDEQFF. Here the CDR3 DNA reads TGTGCCAGCAGGCCCCCCGGGACAGTCAGGGATGAGCAGTTCTTC.

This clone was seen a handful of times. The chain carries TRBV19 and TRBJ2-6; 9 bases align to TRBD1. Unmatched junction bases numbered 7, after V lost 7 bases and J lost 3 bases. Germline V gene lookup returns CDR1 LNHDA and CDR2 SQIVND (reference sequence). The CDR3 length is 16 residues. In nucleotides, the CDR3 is TGTGCCAGTACCCTGGGACAGGGAGATGGGGCCAACGTCCTGACTTTC. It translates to CASTLGQGDGANVLTF. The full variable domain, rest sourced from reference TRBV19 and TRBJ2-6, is DGGITQSPKYLFRKEGQNVTLSCEQNLNHDAMYWYRQDPGQGLRLIYYSQIVNDFQKGDIAEGYSVSREKKESFPLTVTSAQKNPTAFYLCASTLGQGDGANVLTFGAGSRLTVL.

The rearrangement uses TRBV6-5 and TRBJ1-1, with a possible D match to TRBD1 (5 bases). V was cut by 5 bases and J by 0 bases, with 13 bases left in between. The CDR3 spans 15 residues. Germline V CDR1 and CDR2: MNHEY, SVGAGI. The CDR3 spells CASSHSGNLNTEAFF. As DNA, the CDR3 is TGTGCCAGCAGTCATTCAGGGAATTTGAACACTGAAGCTTTCTTT.

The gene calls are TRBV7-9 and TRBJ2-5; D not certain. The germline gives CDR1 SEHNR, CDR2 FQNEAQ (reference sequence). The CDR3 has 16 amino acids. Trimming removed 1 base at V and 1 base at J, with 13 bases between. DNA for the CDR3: TGTGCCAGCAGCTTAGGTATGGGGAACAGCCAAGAGACCCAGTACTTC. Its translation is CASSLGMGNSQETQYF.

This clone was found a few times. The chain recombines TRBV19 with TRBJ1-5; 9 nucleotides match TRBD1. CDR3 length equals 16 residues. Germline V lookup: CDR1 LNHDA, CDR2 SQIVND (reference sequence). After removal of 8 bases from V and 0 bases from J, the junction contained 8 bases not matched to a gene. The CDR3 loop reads CASLRTGAYSNQPQHF. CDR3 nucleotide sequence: TGTGCCAGTCTTCGGACAGGGGCTTATAGCAATCAGCCCCAGCATTTT.

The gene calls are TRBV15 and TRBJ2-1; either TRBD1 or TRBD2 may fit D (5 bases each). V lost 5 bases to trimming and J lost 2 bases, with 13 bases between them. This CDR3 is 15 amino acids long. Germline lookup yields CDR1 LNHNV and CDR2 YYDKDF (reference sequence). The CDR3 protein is CATSGQRGTYNEQFF. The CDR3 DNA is TGTGCCACCAGCGGACAACGGGGCACCTACAATGAGCAGTTCTTC.

The CDR3 reads CAISESRLVAGVYGEQFF. DNA of the CDR3: TGTGCCATCAGTGAGTCGAGACTGGTAGCGGGAGTTTATGGTGAGCAGTTCTTC. The chain links TRBV10-3 to TRBJ2-1; 9 nucleotides agree with TRBD2. The CDR3 runs 18 residues. Trimming cost V 0 bases and J 9 bases; bases outside gene matches: 15. Germline assignment: CDR1 ENHRY and CDR2 SYGVKD.

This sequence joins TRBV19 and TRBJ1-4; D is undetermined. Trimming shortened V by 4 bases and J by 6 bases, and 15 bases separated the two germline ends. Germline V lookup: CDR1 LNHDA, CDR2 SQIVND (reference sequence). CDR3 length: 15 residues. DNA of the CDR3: TGTGCCAGTAGTAGGGGATGGCAGACCGATGAAAAACTGTTTTTT. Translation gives CASSRGWQTDEKLFF.

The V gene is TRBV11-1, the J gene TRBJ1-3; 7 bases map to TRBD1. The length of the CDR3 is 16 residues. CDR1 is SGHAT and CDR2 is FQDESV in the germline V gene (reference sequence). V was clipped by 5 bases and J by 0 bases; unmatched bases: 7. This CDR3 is CASSPWTGSSGNTIYF. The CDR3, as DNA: TGTGCCAGCAGCCCGTGGACAGGCAGCTCTGGAAACACCATATATTTT.